This T cell receptor beta chain was sequenced for a study of cytomegalovirus exposure and HLA in healthy donors. Study-level results: Presence/absence analyses assumed roughly uniform sequencing depth across donors. Some highly shared sequence variants likely arose as a pipeline artifact.

Of note for this clone: Its target is not known.

PCR involved 60 Vbeta and 13 Jbeta primers. Produced via immunoSEQ multiplex PCR; TCRdb's table is partial and in-frame only. The sample comprises over 150,000 clones, roughly 80% of which are singletons, and about 7% rests with the top ten. Sequenced: PBMCs. This TCR came from a man aged 25-40 years in good health and CMV-seropositive.

The CDR3 DNA sequence: TGCGCCAGCAGCCAATCACAGGGGGCTGGTAACTATGGCTACACCTTC. It codes for CASSQSQGAGNYGYTF. The chain links TRBV4-3 to TRBJ1-2; 9 bases line up with TRBD1. Germline V gene data show CDR1 as LGHNA and CDR2 as YSLEER. The CDR3 totals 16 residues. Unmatched junction bases numbered 5, after V lost 2 bases and J lost 1 base.